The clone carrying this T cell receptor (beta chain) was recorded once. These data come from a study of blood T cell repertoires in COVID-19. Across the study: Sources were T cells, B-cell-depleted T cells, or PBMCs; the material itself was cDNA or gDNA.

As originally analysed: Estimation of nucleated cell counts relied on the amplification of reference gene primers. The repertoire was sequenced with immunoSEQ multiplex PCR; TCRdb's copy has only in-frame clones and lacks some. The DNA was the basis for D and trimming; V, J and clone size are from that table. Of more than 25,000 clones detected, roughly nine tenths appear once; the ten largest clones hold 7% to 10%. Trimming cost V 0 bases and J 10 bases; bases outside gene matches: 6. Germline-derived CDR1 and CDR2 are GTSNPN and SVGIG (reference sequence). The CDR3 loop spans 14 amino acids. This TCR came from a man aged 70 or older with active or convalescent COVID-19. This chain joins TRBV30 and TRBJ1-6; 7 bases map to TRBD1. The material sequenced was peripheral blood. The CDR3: CAWSVQGGESPLHF. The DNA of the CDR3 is TGTGCCTGGAGTGTTCAGGGGGGAGAGTCACCCCTCCACTTT.